This T cell receptor (beta chain) was recorded in a study of blood T cell repertoires in COVID-19. Turning to the study itself: The study drew acute and convalescent COVID-19 samples from the United States, Italy and Spain. PBMCs, B-cell-depleted T cells, or T cells provided the cDNA or gDNA that made up the material.

Original analysis: From reference gene primer amplification, estimates of nucleated cell counts were derived. TCRdb keeps only in-frame clones here, not all; method: immunoSEQ multiplex PCR. The V and J calls and clone size were taken over from that table, and D and trimming were inferred from the DNA. Of roughly 330,000 clones in the sample, around 89% were seen once. The V gene's germline CDR1 is LNHDA and CDR2 SQIVND (reference sequence). The V and J ends lost 5 bases and 4 bases, in that order; junction bases with no gene match: 5. The CDR3 totals 14 residues. This rearrangement joins TRBV19 to TRBJ1-1, with TRBD1 matching 9 bases. The clonotype originates from a woman aged 45-65 years with active or convalescent COVID-19. The material sequenced was peripheral blood. CDR3 sequence: CASSLYRGPTEAFF. The CDR3 DNA follows: TGTGCCAGTAGTCTTTACAGGGGGCCCACTGAAGCTTTCTTT.